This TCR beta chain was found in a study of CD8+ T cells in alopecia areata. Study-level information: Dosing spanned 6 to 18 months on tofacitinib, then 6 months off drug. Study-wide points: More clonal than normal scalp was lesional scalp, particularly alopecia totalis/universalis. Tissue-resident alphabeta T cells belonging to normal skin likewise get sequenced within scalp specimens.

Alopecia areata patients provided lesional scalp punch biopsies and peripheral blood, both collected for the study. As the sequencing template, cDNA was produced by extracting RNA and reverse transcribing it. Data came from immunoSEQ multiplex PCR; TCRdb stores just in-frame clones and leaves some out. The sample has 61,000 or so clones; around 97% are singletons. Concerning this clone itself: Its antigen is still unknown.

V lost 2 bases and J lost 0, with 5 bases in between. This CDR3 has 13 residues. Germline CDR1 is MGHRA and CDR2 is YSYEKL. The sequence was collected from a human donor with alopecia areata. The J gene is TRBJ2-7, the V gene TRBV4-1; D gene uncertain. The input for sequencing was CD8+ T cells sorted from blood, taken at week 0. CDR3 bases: TGCGCCAGCAGCCAATGGGGCTCCTACGAGCAGTACTTC. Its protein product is CASSQWGSYEQYF.